These T cell receptor beta chains were read from a single sample in a study of cytomegalovirus exposure and HLA in healthy donors. Repertoires were generated with immunoSEQ multiplex PCR, while TCRdb's copy carries only in-frame clones and drops some. The sample gives 95,000 to 150,000 clones, less than 85% of which show up once; approximately 4.1% is in the top ten. The sample consisted of PBMCs. The receptors were gathered from a woman between 35 and 50 years old in good health and CMV-seronegative. Each CDR3 is given with its conserved first and last residue. The D gene is left open where the match is weak. A clone size is listed for some rows: how often the clone was seen (once, few, many), or a class if it is expanded.

J: TRBJ1-2
size: -
D: -
V: TRBV7-9
CDR3: CASSLAFTDYGYTF
DNA: TGTGCCAGCAGCTTAGCGTTTACGGACTATGGCTACACCTTC

J: TRBJ2-1
size: -
D: TRBD1
V: TRBV10-2
CDR3: CATFGQGTYNEQFF
DNA: TGCGCCACCTTCGGACAGGGGACTTACAATGAGCAGTTCTTC

J: TRBJ1-5
size: -
D: -
V: TRBV19
CDR3: CASSIARGGGNQPQHF
DNA: TGTGCCAGTAGTATTGCCAGGGGAGGGGGCAATCAGCCCCAGCATTTT

J: TRBJ2-2
size: -
D: -
V: TRBV5-4
CDR3: CASSIPGTGELFF
DNA: TGTGCCAGCAGCATACCGGGCACCGGGGAGCTGTTTTTT

J: TRBJ2-5
size: -
D: TRBD2
V: TRBV5-1
CDR3: CASSFGLGITAETQYF
DNA: TGCGCCAGCAGCTTTGGACTAGGAATAACGGCGGAGACCCAGTACTTC

J: TRBJ1-2
size: -
D: TRBD1
V: TRBV25-1
CDR3: CASSKGQSTGYTF
DNA: TGTGCCAGCAGTAAGGGACAGAGTACGGGCTACACCTTC

J: TRBJ1-6
size: -
D: -
V: TRBV7-2
CDR3: CASSLAEGGNSPLHF
DNA: TGTGCCAGCAGCTTAGCTGAGGGAGGAAATTCACCCCTCCACTTT

J: TRBJ2-2
size: -
D: -
V: TRBV19
CDR3: CASSIGGSNTGELFF
DNA: TGTGCCAGTAGTATTGGGGGGTCAAACACCGGGGAGCTGTTTTTT

J: TRBJ2-1
size: -
D: TRBD1
V: TRBV5-6
CDR3: CASSSGTGSYEQFF
DNA: TGTGCCAGCAGCTCCGGGACAGGGTCTTATGAGCAGTTCTTC

J: TRBJ1-2
size: few
D: TRBD1
V: TRBV25-1
CDR3: CASSEGGAGGLRYGYTF
DNA: TGTGCCAGCAGTGAGGGGGGGGCAGGGGGCCTTCGGTATGGCTACACCTTC

J: TRBJ2-5
size: -
D: TRBD2
V: TRBV4-2
CDR3: CASSPRSSGGQETQYF
DNA: TGTGCCAGCAGCCCCCGTAGTAGCGGGGGTCAAGAGACCCAGTACTTC

J: TRBJ2-7
size: -
D: -
V: TRBV4-1
CDR3: CASSQDPGAYEQYF
DNA: TGCGCCAGCAGCCAAGACCCAGGGGCATACGAGCAGTACTTC

J: TRBJ1-6
size: -
D: -
V: TRBV6-6
CDR3: CASSRPGVGNSPLHF
DNA: TGTGCCAGCAGTCGCCCGGGGGTAGGGAATTCACCCCTCCACTTT

J: TRBJ2-7
size: once
D: -
V: TRBV7-9
CDR3: CASSLAKGGVYEQYF
DNA: TGTGCCAGCAGCTTAGCGAAGGGGGGGGTCTACGAGCAGTACTTC

J: TRBJ1-5
size: -
D: TRBD1
V: TRBV19
CDR3: CASSASTGSGQPQHF
DNA: TGTGCCAGTAGTGCCTCGACAGGGTCGGGTCAGCCCCAGCATTTT

J: TRBJ2-7
size: -
D: TRBD1
V: TRBV27
CDR3: CASSSGQGAYEQYF
DNA: TGTGCCAGCAGTTCGGGGCAGGGGGCGTACGAGCAGTACTTC

J: TRBJ2-1
size: -
D: -
V: TRBV2
CDR3: CASRPQSGYNEQFF
DNA: TGTGCCAGCCGACCCCAGAGCGGCTACAATGAGCAGTTCTTC

J: TRBJ1-1
size: -
D: -
V: TRBV5-8
CDR3: CASSLFGGGNTEAFF
DNA: TGTGCCAGCAGCTTGTTTGGGGGAGGAAACACTGAAGCTTTCTTT

J: TRBJ2-7
size: -
D: TRBD1
V: TRBV18
CDR3: CASSPPGQGVYEQYF
DNA: TGTGCCAGCTCACCACCGGGACAGGGGGTCTACGAGCAGTACTTC

J: TRBJ2-2
size: -
D: -
V: TRBV19
CDR3: CASRRGLGGTNTGELFF
DNA: TGTGCCAGTAGGCGCGGGCTCGGCGGAACGAACACCGGGGAGCTGTTTTTT

J: TRBJ2-2
size: -
D: -
V: TRBV19
CDR3: CATSIPAGRTGELFF
DNA: TGTGCCACCTCTATCCCGGCGGGGCGTACCGGGGAGCTGTTTTTT